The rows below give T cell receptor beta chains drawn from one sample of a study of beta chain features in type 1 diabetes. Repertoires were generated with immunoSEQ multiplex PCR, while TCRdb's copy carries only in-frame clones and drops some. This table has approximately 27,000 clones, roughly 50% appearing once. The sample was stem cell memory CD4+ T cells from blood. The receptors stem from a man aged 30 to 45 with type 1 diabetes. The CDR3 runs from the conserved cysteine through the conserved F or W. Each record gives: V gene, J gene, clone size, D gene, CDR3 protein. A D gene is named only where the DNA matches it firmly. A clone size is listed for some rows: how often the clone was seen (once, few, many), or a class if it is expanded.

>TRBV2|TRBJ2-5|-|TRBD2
CASSEATGGGETQYF
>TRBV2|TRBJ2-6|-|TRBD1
CASRGQASSGANVLTF
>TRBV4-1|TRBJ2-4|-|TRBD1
CASSHPGTGVRNIQYF
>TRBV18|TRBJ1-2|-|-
CASSPSPGYGYTF
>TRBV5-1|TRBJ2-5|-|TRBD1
CASSPRDRGLRETQYF
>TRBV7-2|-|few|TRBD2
CASSLGLVEQYF
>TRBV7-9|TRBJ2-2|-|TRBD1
CASSSRTGGGTGELFF
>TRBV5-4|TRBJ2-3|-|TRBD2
CASTYLAGGLSDTQYF
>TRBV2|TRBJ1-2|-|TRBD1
CASSPPRDSYGYTF
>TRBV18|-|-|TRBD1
CASSPGTGSSYEQYF
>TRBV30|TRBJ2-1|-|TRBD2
CAWSVKGLAAYNEQFF
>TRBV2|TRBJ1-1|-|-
CASSKGVMNTEAFF
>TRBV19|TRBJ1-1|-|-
CASSIGGVWTEAFF
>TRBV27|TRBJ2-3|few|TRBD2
CASSPTGLAGGGPDTQYF
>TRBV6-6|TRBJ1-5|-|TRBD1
CASRTQGAGQPQHF
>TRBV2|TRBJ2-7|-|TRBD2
CASSTSGRAREQYF
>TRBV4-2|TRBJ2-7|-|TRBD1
CASSAGQVPSGEQYF
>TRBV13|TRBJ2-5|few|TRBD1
CASSLGQLSQYF
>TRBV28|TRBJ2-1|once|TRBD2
CASRTPLGTSGGGGSYNEQFF
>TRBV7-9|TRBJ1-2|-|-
CASSLVLGGGYTF